Following are 21 T cell receptor beta chains from one sample sequenced in a study of T cell responses to AZD1222 COVID-19 vaccine. The method was immunoSEQ multiplex PCR; TCRdb's version includes in-frame clones alone and lacks a portion of them. The sample has 80,000 to 100,000 clones; approximately 89% are singletons. Sample: peripheral blood, taken on day 0 of MenACWY control vaccination. All receptors derive from an adult in good health.

The chain employs TRBV28 and TRBJ2-7; 9 bases agree with TRBD1. Germline loops: CDR1 MDHEN, CDR2 SYDVKM. The CDR3 spans 17 residues. The trim removed 2 bases at V and 4 bases at J, leaving 12 bases unmatched. As DNA, the CDR3 is TGTGCCAGCAGTTTAATCCAGGGACAGGGTAGTGAATACGAGCAGTACTTC. It yields the protein CASSLIQGQGSEYEQYF. Together with reference TRBV28 and TRBJ2-7, the CDR3 gives the full variable domain: DVKVTQSSRYLVKRTGEKVFLECVQDMDHENMFWYRQDPGLGLRLIYFSYDVKMKEKGDIPEGYSVSREKKERFSLILESASTNQTSMYLCASSLIQGQGSEYEQYFGPGTRLTVT.

The gene calls are TRBV7-3 and TRBJ1-1; D is uncertain. This CDR3 has 13 residues. V was clipped by 5 bases and J by 1 base, with 8 bases between them. Germline CDR1 and CDR2: SGHTA and FQGTGA. The CDR3 DNA reads TGTGCCAGCAGCCAAGACTCGAACACTGAAGCTTTCTTT. The encoded protein is CASSQDSNTEAFF.

The V and J genes are TRBV2 and TRBJ1-4, with a tentative D call TRBD1 (5 bases). The V gene's germline CDR1 is SNHLY and CDR2 FYNNEI. Trimming pared 6 bases from V and 0 bases from J, leaving 11 bases between. The CDR3 sequence is 15 residues long. Here the CDR3 DNA reads TGTGCCAGCAGATGGGACGGAGCAACTAATGAAAAACTGTTTTTT. Translation: CASRWDGATNEKLFF. Combining the CDR3 with reference TRBV2 and TRBJ1-4 gives the whole variable domain EPEVTQTPSHQVTQMGQEVILRCVPISNHLYFYWYRQILGQKVEFLVSFYNNEISEKSEIFDDQFSVERPDGSNFTLKIRSTKLEDSAMYFCASRWDGATNEKLFFGSGTQLSVL.

The chain combines TRBV5-1 with TRBJ1-2; no clear D. CDR1 SGHRS and CDR2 YFSETQ come from the germline V gene. This CDR3 has 11 residues. V was cut by 4 bases and J by 3 bases, with 4 bases left in between. The CDR3 DNA reads as TGCGCCAGCAGCCTGGACTATGGCTACACCTTC. It specifies CASSLDYGYTF.

The genes are TRBV19 and TRBJ1-2; no clear D. Germline CDR1 reads LNHDA; CDR2 reads SQIVND (reference sequence). The CDR3 has 11 amino acids. V shed 5 bases and J shed 5 bases, with 6 bases lying between them. The CDR3 nucleotides are TGTGCCAGTAGTTTGGGATATGGCTACACCTTC. Protein sequence: CASSLGYGYTF.

The chain recombines TRBV20-1 with TRBJ2-3, with TRBD2 matching over 8 bases. Germline V gene lookup returns CDR1 DFQATT and CDR2 SNEGSKA (reference sequence). The CDR3 covers 17 residues. V was pared by 3 bases and J by 3 bases, with 14 bases of the junction left unmatched. The CDR3 loop is CSASGNPRGEGTDTQYF. As DNA, the CDR3 is TGCAGTGCTAGTGGAAACCCGCGGGGGGAGGGTACAGATACGCAGTATTTT.

This clone was observed a few times. The rearrangement links TRBV7-2 to TRBJ2-5, with a possible D match to TRBD1 (5 bases). CDR1 and CDR2 (germline): SGHTA, FQGNSA. V was pared by 7 bases and J by 1 base, with 13 bases between. The CDR3 length is 14 residues. The CDR3 DNA reads as TGTGCCAGCACCCTTGACAGTACCCAAGAGACCCAGTACTTC. Translating gives CASTLDSTQETQYF.

This clone has more than one count but fewer than ten. V and J are TRBV28 and TRBJ2-1; 12 nucleotides align to TRBD2. The CDR3 length is 15 residues. Germline V gives CDR1 MDHEN, CDR2 SYDVKM. V dropped 2 bases and J dropped 7; count of bases not matched to a gene: 3. The CDR3 reads CASSLLAGGLNEQFF. CDR3 bases: TGTGCCAGCAGTTTACTAGCGGGGGGGTTAAATGAGCAGTTCTTC.

The V gene is TRBV3-1 (or the pseudogene TRBV3-2), the J gene TRBJ1-6, with D possibly TRBD1 on 5 matching bases. This CDR3 comprises 20 residues. V lost 5 bases and J 1 base, leaving 24 bases between the germline ends. The germline V gene encodes CDR1 LGHDT and CDR2 YNNKEL (reference sequence). CDR3 loop: CASSRQQGALIWSYNSPLHF. In DNA, the CDR3 is TGTGCCAGCAGCAGGCAGCAGGGCGCGCTTATATGGTCCTATAATTCACCCCTCCACTTT.

The chain combines TRBV27 with TRBJ1-2; a weak D match, TRBD1 (5 bases). V lost 2 bases and J 8 bases, leaving 21 bases between the germline ends. The length of the CDR3 is 16 residues. Germline-derived CDR1 and CDR2 are MNHEY and SMNVEV (reference sequence). Written as DNA, the CDR3 is TGTGCCAGCAGTTTAGACAGAGCAGTTCCACTCGGAGGCTACACCTTC. It codes for CASSLDRAVPLGGYTF.

This chain uses TRBV19 with TRBJ1-5; 8 bases fit TRBD1. This CDR3 comprises 19 residues. The germline gives CDR1 LNHDA, CDR2 SQIVND (reference sequence). V shed 7 bases, J shed 2 bases, and the junction held 19 bases outside the gene matches. The CDR3 is CASTSWAGGAYSGNQPQHF. CDR3 coding DNA: TGTGCCAGTACTTCTTGGGCAGGGGGCGCGTATTCAGGCAATCAGCCCCAGCATTTT.

This clone was seen just once. CDR3 nucleotides: TGTGCCAGCAGTTCTAGCGGGACCCGCCAAGAGACCCAGTACTTC. Translation: CASSSSGTRQETQYF. The chain links TRBV6-5 to TRBJ2-5; 9 nucleotides line up with TRBD2. The germline V gene encodes CDR1 MNHEY and CDR2 SVGAGI. CDR3 length: 15 residues. V gave up 4 bases and J gave up 1 base; unmatched junction bases: 4.

CDR3 DNA sequence: TGCGCCAGCAGCCCCACGGGGGAAGAGACCCAGTACTTC. As protein: CASSPTGEETQYF. The genes are TRBV5-1 and TRBJ2-5; possibly TRBD2 for D (6 bases). The length of the CDR3 is 13 residues. V lost 4 bases to trimming and J lost 3 bases, with 10 bases between them. Germline V gene data show CDR1 as SGHRS and CDR2 as YFSETQ.

V usage is TRBV18 and J usage is TRBJ1-2; TRBD1 is a possible D gene (6 bases). CDR1 KGHSH and CDR2 LQKENI come from the germline V gene. The CDR3 extends over 13 amino acids. V lost 2 bases to trimming and J lost 5 bases, with 9 bases between them. CDR3 residues: CASSPGGSYGYTF. The CDR3 DNA is TGTGCCAGCTCACCAGGGGGCTCTTATGGCTACACCTTC. Full variable domain (outside the CDR3, taken from reference TRBV18 and TRBJ1-2): NAGVMQNPRHLVRRRGQEARLRCSPMKGHSHVYWYRQLPEEGLKFMVYLQKENIIDESGMPKERFSAEFPKEGPSILRIQQVVRGDSAAYFCASSPGGSYGYTFGSGTRLTVV.

The chain links TRBV5-1 to TRBJ2-1; either TRBD1 or TRBD2 may fit D (5 bases each). CDR1 and CDR2 (germline): SGHRS, YFSETQ. The CDR3 has 14 residues. V shed 4 bases and J shed 2 bases, with 10 bases lying between them. The CDR3 is CASSPQGAYNEQFF. The CDR3 region has the DNA TGCGCCAGCAGCCCCCAGGGAGCCTACAATGAGCAGTTCTTC. Drawing the rest from reference TRBV5-1 and TRBJ2-1, the complete variable domain is KAGVTQTPRYLIKTRGQQVTLSCSPISGHRSVSWYQQTPGQGLQFLFEYFSETQRNKGNFPGRFSGRQFSNSRSEMNVSTLELGDSALYLCASSPQGAYNEQFFGPGTRLTVL.

The chain is built from TRBV3-1 (or the pseudogene TRBV3-2) and TRBJ2-1; TRBD2 matches 10 bases. The CDR3 runs to 18 residues. The germline V gene has CDR1 LGHDT and CDR2 YNNKEL (reference sequence). Unmatched junction bases numbered 8, after V lost 0 bases and J lost 3 bases. The DNA of the CDR3 is TGTGCCAGCAGCCAAGAAATCGGTCTAGCGGGGGACTACAATGAGCAGTTCTTC. This gives the protein CASSQEIGLAGDYNEQFF.

The chain uses TRBV19 and TRBJ2-7; perhaps TRBD1 as D (5 bases). Trimming shortened V by 3 bases and J by 5 bases, and 17 bases separated the two germline ends. This CDR3 is built from 15 residues. Germline V gene lookup returns CDR1 LNHDA and CDR2 SQIVND (reference sequence). The chain's CDR3 is CASSIKTERHHEQYF. For the CDR3, the DNA is TGTGCCAGTAGTATTAAGACAGAAAGACACCACGAGCAGTACTTC. Based on the CDR3 plus reference TRBV19 and TRBJ2-7, the full variable domain is DGGITQSPKYLFRKEGQNVTLSCEQNLNHDAMYWYRQDPGQGLRLIYYSQIVNDFQKGDIAEGYSVSREKKESFPLTVTSAQKNPTAFYLCASSIKTERHHEQYFGPGTRLTVT.

This clone appeared a few times. This chain's CDR3 is CASRSRQGPSYEQYF. CDR3 nucleotides: TGTGCCAGCAGGAGTAGACAGGGCCCATCCTACGAGCAGTACTTC. The V call is TRBV7-8, the J call TRBJ2-7; TRBD1 agrees at 7 bases. Germline CDR1 SGHVS, CDR2 FQNEAQ. The CDR3 spans 15 residues. Trimming removed 6 bases from V and 1 base from J; junction bases left unmatched: 9.

This clone showed up just once. This chain connects TRBV18 to TRBJ1-2, with D maybe TRBD1 (6 bases). CDR3 length: 16 amino acids. Trimming removed 1 base from V and 7 bases from J, with 19 bases in between. CDR1 and CDR2 from the germline V gene are KGHSH and LQKENI. The CDR3 reads CASSPLETGFPTGYTF. CDR3 nucleotides: TGTGCCAGCTCACCACTGGAAACAGGGTTCCCGACTGGCTACACCTTC.

The J gene is TRBJ2-6, the V gene TRBV27, with D tentatively TRBD2 (6 bases). V was cut by 1 base and J by 0 bases, with 25 bases left in between. From germline, CDR1 is MNHEY and CDR2 SMNVEV (reference sequence). The CDR3 extends over 22 amino acids. The CDR3 region has the DNA TGTGCCAGCAGTTTATTCCCCGGGGGTTTTGACAGTTCGGGCTCTGGGGCCAACGTCCTGACTTTC. Protein: CASSLFPGGFDSSGSGANVLTF.

The V call is TRBV5-4, the J call TRBJ2-3; 7 nucleotides agree with TRBD2. Germline loops: CDR1 SGHNT, CDR2 YYREEE (reference sequence). The CDR3 spans 13 residues. Trimming removed 2 bases from V and 6 bases from J; junction bases left unmatched: 3. DNA for the CDR3: TGTGCCAGCAGCTTTGCGGGGGATGATACGCAGTATTTT. Its protein is CASSFAGDDTQYF.